The 23 T cell receptor beta chains reported below all come from one sample, sequenced in a study of blood T cell repertoires in COVID-19. Only in-frame clones appear in the TCRdb table, and some are missing; sequencing was by immunoSEQ multiplex PCR. The sample includes around 130,000 clones, over 60% seen only once; the top ten take roughly 17%. Material: peripheral blood. Every receptor here comes from a man aged 50 to 59 with acute or convalescent COVID-19.

The chain has TRBV5-1 and TRBJ2-5; 7 nucleotides agree with TRBD1. With V trimmed by 4 bases and J by 1 base, 13 bases remained unmatched. The CDR3 loop spans 17 amino acids. Germline CDR1 SGHRS, CDR2 YFSETQ. CDR3 sequence (DNA): TGCGCCAGCAGCAACAGGGGTGGGCCCCGAACCCAAGAGACCCAGTACTTC. It translates to CASSNRGGPRTQETQYF.

This chain links TRBV10-1 with TRBJ2-2, with 7 bases lining up with TRBD2. There are 14 residues in the CDR3. Trimming at V came to 10 bases and at J to 2 bases, leaving 7 bases not matched to a gene. Germline V gives CDR1 WNHNN, CDR2 SYGVQD (reference sequence). The chain's CDR3 is CATKAGPNTGELFF. Written as DNA, the CDR3 is TGCGCCACCAAAGCGGGGCCCAACACCGGGGAGCTGTTTTTT.

The chain couples TRBV29-1 to TRBJ1-5; D may be TRBD1 (5 bases). This CDR3 is 13 amino acids long. V lost 3 bases and J 2 bases, leaving 8 bases between the germline ends. CDR1 SQVTM and CDR2 ANQGSEA come from the germline V gene. The CDR3 DNA is TGCAGCGTTGATATAGGGGGCAATCAGCCCCAGCATTTT. Encoded protein: CSVDIGGNQPQHF.

V usage is TRBV20-1 and J usage is TRBJ2-1; 10 positions match TRBD2. Germline V gene data show CDR1 as DFQATT and CDR2 as SNEGSKA (reference sequence). V gave up 3 bases and J gave up 3 bases; unmatched junction bases: 8. The CDR3 sequence is 16 residues long. CDR3 in amino acids: CSASVRSGGLYNEQFF. CDR3 nucleotide sequence: TGCAGTGCTAGTGTCCGTAGCGGGGGGCTCTACAATGAGCAGTTCTTC.

The gene calls are TRBV2 and TRBJ2-5, with 10 bases matching TRBD1. Germline CDR1 SNHLY, CDR2 FYNNEI. The ends lost 5 bases at V and 3 bases at J; junction bases unmatched: 6. This CDR3 contains 15 residues. The CDR3 is CASSRQGAKEETQYF. The CDR3 DNA follows: TGTGCCAGCAGTCGACAGGGGGCAAAGGAAGAGACCCAGTACTTC.

V gene TRBV6-2 or TRBV6-3 combines with J gene TRBJ1-6; TRBD1 matches at 7 bases. Unmatched junction bases numbered 10, after V lost 2 bases and J lost 3 bases. Germline V gives CDR1 MNHEY, CDR2 SVGEGT. The CDR3 loop spans 18 amino acids. The CDR3 DNA sequence: TGTGCCAGCAGTTACCAGGATGGACAGGCCTTCTATAATTCACCCCTCCACTTT. This gives the protein CASSYQDGQAFYNSPLHF.

J is TRBJ2-1 and V is TRBV2; TRBD2 matches 10 bases. Germline CDR1 is SNHLY and CDR2 is FYNNEI. V lost 7 bases to trimming and J lost 12 bases; unmatched junction nucleotides: 6. The CDR3 consists of 12 residues. CDR3 sequence (DNA): TGTGCCAGCAAAACTAGCGGGGATATGCAGTTCTTC. It yields the protein CASKTSGDMQFF.

The CDR3 nucleotides are TGTGCCAGCAGCCAAGATTTCGCAGATACGCAGTATTTT. Residues: CASSQDFADTQYF. This chain joins TRBV3-1 (or the pseudogene TRBV3-2) and TRBJ2-3; no clear D gene. Germline CDR1 and CDR2: LGHDT and YNNKEL (reference sequence). Trimming removed 0 bases at V and 4 bases at J, with 5 bases between. This CDR3 is 13 amino acids long.

This rearrangement joins TRBV29-1 to TRBJ1-5, with D tentatively TRBD1 (5 bases). The CDR3 runs to 15 residues. Trimming removed 4 bases at V and 9 bases at J, with 22 bases between. Germline CDR1 is SQVTM and CDR2 is ANQGSEA. CDR3: CSVVLQGSKIWPQHF. The CDR3 coding sequence is TGCAGCGTTGTACTCCAGGGTTCCAAGATATGGCCCCAGCATTTT.

The chain uses TRBV5-6 and TRBJ1-3; D call uncertain. The V gene's germline CDR1 is SGHDT and CDR2 YYEEEE. The CDR3 extends over 14 amino acids. Trimming shortened V by 0 bases and J by 0 bases, and 4 bases separated the two germline ends. The CDR3 DNA reads as TGTGCCAGCAGCTTGGGCAGCTCTGGAAACACCATATATTTT. Residues: CASSLGSSGNTIYF.

The gene calls are TRBV18 and TRBJ2-2; 9 bases align to TRBD1. There are 15 residues in the CDR3. J was trimmed by 5 bases and V by 6 bases; bases with no gene match: 7. Germline loops: CDR1 KGHSH, CDR2 LQKENI. The CDR3 sequence is CASSLGTGTTGELFF. In DNA form, the CDR3 reads TGTGCCAGCTCCCTCGGGACAGGGACGACCGGGGAGCTGTTTTTT. Drawing the rest from reference TRBV18 and TRBJ2-2, the complete variable domain is NAGVMQNPRHLVRRRGQEARLRCSPMKGHSHVYWYRQLPEEGLKFMVYLQKENIIDESGMPKERFSAEFPKEGPSILRIQQVVRGDSAAYFCASSLGTGTTGELFFGEGSRLTVL.

The chain carries TRBV10-2 and TRBJ2-1, with a possible D match to TRBD1 (6 bases). V dropped 6 bases and J dropped 12 bases, with 12 bases sitting between them. CDR3 length equals 11 residues. Germline CDR1 WSHSY, CDR2 SAAADI. CDR3 sequence reads: CASSPGQTQFF. CDR3 bases: TGCGCCAGCAGCCCTGGACAGACGCAGTTCTTC.

This chain connects TRBV5-1 to TRBJ2-1; no reliable D call. Germline CDR1 SGHRS, CDR2 YFSETQ. V was cut by 4 bases and J by 2 bases, with 10 bases left in between. The CDR3 extends over 14 amino acids. The CDR3 sequence is CASSRSTAYNEQFF. The CDR3 bases are TGCGCCAGCAGCCGTAGTACCGCCTACAATGAGCAGTTCTTC.

For the CDR3, the DNA is TGTGCCAGCAGCTTGAGTACGACAGGGGGCTATCCCTCAGACGAGCAGTACTTC. Amino acids: CASSLSTTGGYPSDEQYF. The rearrangement joins TRBV7-9 to TRBJ2-7, with 10 positions matching TRBD1. Per the germline V gene, CDR1 is SEHNR and CDR2 is FQNEAQ (reference sequence). V shed 3 bases, J shed 5 bases, and the junction held 16 bases outside the gene matches. This CDR3 is 18 amino acids long.

The sample holds a few counts of this clone. The rearrangement links TRBV11-2 to TRBJ1-1; D gene uncertain. The germline V and J ends were trimmed by 2 bases and 1 base, with 5 bases remaining between them. The CDR3 has 13 amino acids. Germline V gene sequence: CDR1 SGHAT, CDR2 FQNNGV. The CDR3 loop is CASSLMRNTEAFF. The CDR3 nucleotides are TGTGCCAGCAGCTTAATGAGGAACACTGAAGCTTTCTTT.

This chain links TRBV3-1 (or the pseudogene TRBV3-2) with TRBJ1-2; a weak D match, TRBD1 (5 bases). Germline assignment: CDR1 LGHDT and CDR2 YNNKEL (reference sequence). V was pared by 4 bases and J by 9 bases, with 15 bases between. The CDR3 runs to 13 residues. This CDR3 reads CASSREGTDSYTF. CDR3 bases: TGTGCCAGCAGCCGGGAGGGGACGGACAGCTACACCTTC.

This chain uses TRBV28 with TRBJ2-2, with TRBD2 as a possible D gene (5 bases). The germline V gene encodes CDR1 MDHEN and CDR2 SYDVKM. The V gene lost 6 bases and the J gene lost 0 bases, with 8 bases spanning the gap. The CDR3 spans 14 residues. The CDR3: CASRRAPNTGELFF. The CDR3 DNA reads TGTGCCAGCAGGAGGGCCCCGAACACCGGGGAGCTGTTTTTT.

The gene calls are TRBV4-2 and TRBJ1-5; TRBD1 agrees at 10 bases. Unmatched junction bases numbered 6, after V lost 2 bases and J lost 5 bases. Germline loops: CDR1 LGHNA, CDR2 YNFKEQ. CDR3 length: 16 residues. Here the CDR3 DNA reads TGTGCCAGCAGCCAAAACCGACAGGGGGCTCATCAGCCCCAGCATTTT. Its protein is CASSQNRQGAHQPQHF.

The chain carries TRBV4-2 and TRBJ2-2, with TRBD2 matching 7 bases. Germline V lookup: CDR1 LGHNA, CDR2 YNFKEQ. This CDR3 is 16 amino acids long. The ends lost 6 bases at V and 0 bases at J; junction bases unmatched: 7. CDR3 coding DNA: TGTGCCAGCAGTCGTGGACTAGGAACGAACACCGGGGAGCTGTTTTTT. Protein product: CASSRGLGTNTGELFF.

This chain joins TRBV7-8 and TRBJ1-5; D gene unclear. With 5 bases removed from V and 0 bases from J, the gap between germline ends came to 8 bases. Per germline, CDR1 SGHVS and CDR2 FQNEAQ. The length of the CDR3 is 14 residues. CDR3 protein: CASSRDNSNQPQHF. The CDR3 nucleotides read TGTGCCAGCAGCCGTGACAATAGCAATCAGCCCCAGCATTTT.

The chain joins TRBV7-3 to TRBJ2-1; 7 bases map to TRBD2. This CDR3 region has 14 residues. Germline V CDR1 and CDR2: SGHTA, FQGTGA. With V trimmed by 6 bases and J by 9 bases, 11 bases remained unmatched. The CDR3 DNA sequence: TGTGCCAGCAGGGGTCTAGCGGTCGGGACTGAGCAGTTCTTC. Residues: CASRGLAVGTEQFF.

In this sample, this clone turned up once. The V and J genes are TRBV6-5 and TRBJ1-2; perhaps TRBD1 as D (5 bases). V lost 4 bases to trimming and J lost 0 bases, with 12 bases between them. The CDR3 is 15 residues long. Germline loops: CDR1 MNHEY, CDR2 SVGAGI. The CDR3 protein is CASSSRTPANYGYTF. CDR3 DNA: TGTGCCAGCAGTTCTAGGACACCAGCTAACTATGGCTACACCTTC.

The chain joins TRBV14 to TRBJ1-4; tentative D call: TRBD1 (5 bases). The CDR3 runs 20 residues. Germline assignment: CDR1 SGHDN and CDR2 FVKESK. V was trimmed by 4 bases and J by 4 bases, leaving 28 bases between them. The CDR3 DNA reads as TGTGCCAGCAGCCCGTTTGTCGGGGGACCGGCCCGGACTAATAATGAAAAACTGTTTTTT. It is translated as CASSPFVGGPARTNNEKLFF.